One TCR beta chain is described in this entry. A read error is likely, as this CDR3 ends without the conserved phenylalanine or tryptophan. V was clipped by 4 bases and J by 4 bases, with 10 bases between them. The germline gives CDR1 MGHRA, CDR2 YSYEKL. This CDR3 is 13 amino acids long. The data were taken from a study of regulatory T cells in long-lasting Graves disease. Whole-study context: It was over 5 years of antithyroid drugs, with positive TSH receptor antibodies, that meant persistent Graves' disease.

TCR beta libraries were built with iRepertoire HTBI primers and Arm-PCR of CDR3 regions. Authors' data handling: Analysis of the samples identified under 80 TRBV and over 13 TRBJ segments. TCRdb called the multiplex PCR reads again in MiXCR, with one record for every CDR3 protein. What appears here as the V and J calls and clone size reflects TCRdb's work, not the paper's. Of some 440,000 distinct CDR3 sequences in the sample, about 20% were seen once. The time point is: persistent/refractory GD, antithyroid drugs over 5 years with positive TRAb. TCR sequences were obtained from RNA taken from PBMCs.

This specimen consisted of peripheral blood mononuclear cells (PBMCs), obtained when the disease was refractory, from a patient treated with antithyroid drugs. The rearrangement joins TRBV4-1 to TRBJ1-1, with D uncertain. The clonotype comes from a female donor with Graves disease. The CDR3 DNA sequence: TGCGCCAGCAGCCCCGGCCATGTCACTGAAGCTTTCCTT. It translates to CASSPGHVTEAFL.